Presented here are 29 T cell receptor beta chains from one specimen sequenced in a study of TIL therapy for anti-PD-1-resistant metastatic lung cancer. This was the immunoSEQ v3 assay. Libraries were prepared by immunoSEQ multiplex PCR; TCRdb keeps only in-frame clonotypes and omits some of them. The table records about 46,000 clones, about 86% of them present only once. Stated time point: pre-treatment sample, taken before nivolumab and TIL therapy. Specimen: blood, collected at baseline. These receptors all come from a person between 30 and 80 years old with non-small cell lung cancer.

V and J are TRBV7-3 and TRBJ2-5, with 15 bases identical to TRBD2. The CDR3 loop spans 15 amino acids. Germline CDR1 reads SGHTA; CDR2 reads FQGTGA. Trimming cost V 5 bases and J 4 bases; bases outside gene matches: 2. CDR3 amino acids: CASSLGLAGGETQYF. The CDR3 DNA sequence: TGTGCCAGCAGCCTGGGACTAGCGGGAGGAGAGACCCAGTACTTC.

The V call is TRBV11-3, the J call TRBJ2-7, with D unclear. Per the germline V gene, CDR1 is SGHNT and CDR2 is YENEEA. The CDR3 contains 12 residues. V dropped 0 bases and J dropped 7 bases, with 7 bases sitting between them. CDR3: CASSLDSTEQYF. As DNA, the CDR3 is TGTGCCAGCAGCTTAGATAGCACAGAGCAGTACTTC.

V usage is TRBV24-1 and J usage is TRBJ1-2; D uncertain. The germline V gene has CDR1 KGHDR and CDR2 SFDVKD. Trimming took 4 bases from V and 3 from J, leaving 5 bases between them. There are 12 residues in the CDR3. The CDR3 nucleotides are TGTGCCACCAGTGACCAGGACTATGGCTACACCTTC. It encodes CATSDQDYGYTF.

This sequence joins TRBV27 and TRBJ2-1; 15 nucleotides line up with TRBD2. Germline CDR1 MNHEY, CDR2 SMNVEV (reference sequence). This CDR3 spans 15 amino acids. The V and J ends lost 4 bases and 6 bases, in that order; junction bases with no gene match: 1. In DNA, the CDR3 is TGTGCCAGCAGTTGGACTAGCGGGGGGGCCAATGAGCAGTTCTTC. Residues: CASSWTSGGANEQFF.

This chain joins TRBV6-2 or TRBV6-3 and TRBJ2-7; 13 positions match TRBD2. With V trimmed by 2 bases and J by 2 bases, 3 bases remained unmatched. CDR3 size: 16 residues. Per germline, CDR1 MNHEY and CDR2 SVGEGT. The CDR3 is CASSYGGLAGAYEQYF. The CDR3 bases are TGTGCCAGCAGTTACGGAGGACTAGCGGGAGCCTACGAGCAGTACTTC.

By share, this clone ranks as large. CDR3 in amino acids: CASSSLVWSNNEQFF. The CDR3 DNA follows: TGTGCCAGCAGCTCTCTAGTCTGGTCCAACAATGAGCAGTTCTTC. The genes are TRBV7-9 and TRBJ2-1; D gene ambiguous. Germline V CDR1 and CDR2: SEHNR, FQNEAQ (reference sequence). The CDR3 runs to 15 residues. V was trimmed by 4 bases and J by 5 bases, leaving 15 bases between them.

This sequence joins TRBV19 and TRBJ2-1; no firm D call. The CDR3 length is 15 residues. Germline V gene lookup returns CDR1 LNHDA and CDR2 SQIVND (reference sequence). V lost 4 bases to trimming and J lost 1 base, with 11 bases between them. The CDR3 sequence: CASSTRMGSYNEQFF. As DNA, the CDR3 is TGTGCCAGTAGTACGCGTATGGGGTCCTACAATGAGCAGTTCTTC.

V is TRBV19 and J is TRBJ1-3, with D maybe TRBD1 (6 bases). The V and J ends lost 3 bases and 4 bases respectively, with 10 bases between them. Germline V gene data show CDR1 as LNHDA and CDR2 as SQIVND (reference sequence). The CDR3 is made up of 14 amino acids. The CDR3 DNA follows: TGTGCCAGTAGTATGGGGGCGCGAGGAAACACCATATATTTT. It is translated as CASSMGARGNTIYF.

This clone has just one count. V gene TRBV19 combines with J gene TRBJ2-7; perhaps D is TRBD1 or TRBD2 (7 bases each). The ends were cut back, 3 bases at V and 4 bases at J, with 16 bases in the middle. The CDR3 loop spans 15 amino acids. Germline loops: CDR1 LNHDA, CDR2 SQIVND (reference sequence). The DNA of the CDR3 is TGTGCCAGTAGTATGGGGGGGACAGCTACTTACGAGCAGTACTTC. It yields the protein CASSMGGTATYEQYF.

The chain has TRBV3-1 (or the pseudogene TRBV3-2) and TRBJ2-1; TRBD1 matches at 11 bases. V lost 2 bases, J lost 6 bases, and 3 bases stayed unmatched. CDR1 is LGHDT, CDR2 YNNKEL, per germline (reference sequence). The CDR3 has 15 residues. CDR3 sequence: CASSQLGTGGNEQFF. CDR3 bases: TGTGCCAGCAGCCAACTAGGGACAGGGGGCAATGAGCAGTTCTTC.

This chain links TRBV5-1 with TRBJ1-3, with 7 bases that match TRBD1. Germline assignment: CDR1 SGHRS and CDR2 YFSETQ. Losses at the gene ends were 0 bases for V and 4 bases for J; bases not matched to a gene: 4. CDR3 length: 15 residues. In nucleotides, the CDR3 is TGCGCCAGCAGCTTGGAGGGGGCGCCGGGAAACACCATATATTTT. Translated, it gives CASSLEGAPGNTIYF.

The V call is TRBV7-6, the J call TRBJ2-3; the D is unclear. Germline CDR1 and CDR2: SGHVS and FNYEAQ. The ends were cut back, 1 base at V and 2 bases at J, with 10 bases in the middle. This CDR3 is 15 amino acids long. This CDR3 reads CASSLGRRITDTQYF. The CDR3 nucleotides read TGTGCCAGCAGCTTAGGGCGGCGAATCACAGATACGCAGTATTTT.

This chain joins TRBV6-4 and TRBJ2-3, with 10 bases that match TRBD2. Germline trimming cut 8 bases from V and 2 bases from J; bases unmatched to any gene: 7. This CDR3 has 15 amino acids. Germline lookup yields CDR1 MRHNA and CDR2 SNTAGT. CDR3 sequence (DNA): TGTGCCAGCGGGGCCGGGACTAGCGACACAGATACGCAGTATTTT. It encodes CASGAGTSDTDTQYF.

This clone is a singleton in its sample. This chain uses TRBV4-3 with TRBJ1-1; D is ambiguous. This CDR3 contains 15 residues. V shed 3 bases and J shed 1 base, with 12 bases lying between them. Germline V gene sequence: CDR1 LGHNA, CDR2 YSLEER. CDR3 residues: CASSHNLESNTEAFF. The CDR3, as DNA: TGCGCCAGCAGCCATAATCTCGAATCGAACACTGAAGCTTTCTTT.

This clone has a handful of counts. The chain couples TRBV12-3 or TRBV12-4 to TRBJ1-5; D remains unclear. Trimming removed 4 bases from V and 11 bases from J, with 9 bases in between. This CDR3 is built from 11 residues. The CDR3 DNA sequence: TGTGCCAGCAGTTCAGAGAGTTCCCAGCATTTT. It encodes CASSSESSQHF.

The chain is built from TRBV27 and TRBJ2-7, with D possibly being TRBD1 (5 bases). Germline V gene lookup returns CDR1 MNHEY and CDR2 SMNVEV (reference sequence). The CDR3 covers 16 residues. The V gene lost 3 bases and the J gene lost 0 bases, with 15 bases spanning the gap. Here the CDR3 reads CASSFSPDRLSYEQYF. The CDR3 nucleotides read TGTGCCAGCAGTTTTTCACCCGACAGACTCTCCTACGAGCAGTACTTC.

The V call is TRBV20-1, the J call TRBJ2-2; D possibly corresponds to TRBD2 (6 bases). The V gene lost 3 bases and the J gene lost 5 bases, with 25 bases spanning the gap. This CDR3 contains 18 residues. Germline values: CDR1 DFQATT, CDR2 SNEGSKA (reference sequence). CDR3 in DNA: TGCAGTGCTAGTTCCCCTCCCGGACGGGGGTGGGGGACCGGGGAGCTGTTTTTT. Translation: CSASSPPGRGWGTGELFF.

This chain uses TRBV7-9 with TRBJ1-1; no definite D call. Germline V lookup: CDR1 SEHNR, CDR2 FQNEAQ (reference sequence). With 4 bases removed from V and 0 bases from J, the gap between germline ends came to 9 bases. The CDR3 consists of 14 residues. The CDR3 sequence: CASSSRLLNTEAFF. The CDR3 DNA reads as TGTGCCAGCAGCTCCCGTCTGTTGAACACTGAAGCTTTCTTT.

This clone was recorded a few times. The genes are TRBV27 and TRBJ1-2, with D perhaps TRBD1 (5 bases). The germline V and J ends were trimmed by 2 bases and 3 bases, with 10 bases remaining between them. The CDR3 contains 14 residues. CDR1 and CDR2 (germline): MNHEY, SMNVEV (reference sequence). CDR3 amino acids: CASSLGADDYGYTF. CDR3 bases: TGTGCCAGCAGTTTAGGGGCCGACGACTATGGCTACACCTTC.

The chain recombines TRBV30 with TRBJ2-3, with D uncertain. This CDR3 has 15 residues. The V gene lost 4 bases and the J gene lost 2 bases, with 16 bases spanning the gap. Looked up from germline, CDR1 is GTSNPN and CDR2 is SVGIG (reference sequence). As DNA, the CDR3 is TGTGCCTGGACTCAAGAGGCCTCCCTCACAGATACGCAGTATTTT. Its protein is CAWTQEASLTDTQYF.

This clone is a singleton in its sample. This chain joins TRBV15 and TRBJ1-6; 7 nucleotides agree with TRBD1. The germline gives CDR1 LNHNV, CDR2 YYDKDF (reference sequence). The length of the CDR3 is 15 residues. V lost 5 bases to trimming and J lost 7 bases; unmatched junction nucleotides: 8. This CDR3 is CATSQGGQGNSPLHF. The CDR3 bases are TGTGCCACCAGCCAGGGGGGTCAGGGGAATTCACCCCTCCACTTT.

The chain employs TRBV5-1 and TRBJ2-3; D gene unclear. Looked up from germline, CDR1 is SGHRS and CDR2 is YFSETQ. This CDR3 is 14 amino acids long. Trimming removed 2 bases from V and 1 base from J, with 8 bases in between. CDR3 in DNA: TGCGCCAGCAGCTTTAACACCGGCACAGATACGCAGTATTTT. Protein sequence: CASSFNTGTDTQYF.

The genes are TRBV19 and TRBJ1-4, with D tentatively TRBD1 (6 bases). From germline, CDR1 is LNHDA and CDR2 SQIVND (reference sequence). The CDR3 loop spans 16 amino acids. Trimming removed 10 bases at V and 0 bases at J, with 18 bases between. Here the CDR3 DNA reads TGTGCCACCGCGGACGGGGGGACAACAACTAATGAAAAACTGTTTTTT. This gives the protein CATADGGTTTNEKLFF.

The CDR3 loop is CASSLSGYSYNEQFF. The CDR3 nucleotides read TGTGCCAGCAGTTTATCAGGATATTCCTACAATGAGCAGTTCTTC. V gene TRBV28 combines with J gene TRBJ2-1; no clear D gene. This CDR3 has 15 amino acids. V lost 1 base and J 1 base, leaving 8 bases between the germline ends. Germline V gene data show CDR1 as MDHEN and CDR2 as SYDVKM.

CDR3 sequence (DNA): TGTGCCAGCGGGGGGAAGACGGGCGCAGATACGCAGTATTTT. It translates to CASGGKTGADTQYF. This chain uses TRBV27 with TRBJ2-3; D is possibly TRBD2 (6 bases). Germline assignment: CDR1 MNHEY and CDR2 SMNVEV (reference sequence). Trimming took 8 bases from V and 4 from J, leaving 16 bases between them. The CDR3 sequence is 14 residues long.

In its sample, this clone was seen a few times. The chain recombines TRBV4-3 with TRBJ1-2, with TRBD1 identical over 8 bases. The CDR3 sequence is 15 residues long. Germline V gene lookup returns CDR1 LGHNA and CDR2 YSLEER. J lost 3 bases, V lost 2 bases, and 5 bases had no gene match. CDR3 in amino acids: CASSQNPGQDYGYTF. In DNA, the CDR3 is TGCGCCAGCAGCCAAAATCCGGGACAGGACTATGGCTACACCTTC.

The CDR3 region is CATSRESAGLYEQYF. In DNA, the CDR3 is TGTGCCACCAGCAGAGAATCCGCGGGCCTGTACGAGCAGTACTTC. The chain employs TRBV15 and TRBJ2-7, with D maybe TRBD2 (5 bases). The CDR3 covers 15 residues. Germline CDR1 reads LNHNV; CDR2 reads YYDKDF (reference sequence). Trimming removed 0 bases from V and 4 bases from J, with 13 bases in between.

The chain combines TRBV7-2 with TRBJ1-4; a possible D gene is TRBD1 (6 bases). Trimming took 5 bases from V and 7 from J, leaving 14 bases between them. The CDR3 length is 14 residues. Looked up from germline, CDR1 is SGHTA and CDR2 is FQGNSA. As DNA, the CDR3 is TGTGCCAGCAGCCCGAGGGGGAGGACTGAAAAACTGTTTTTT. It translates to CASSPRGRTEKLFF.

This clone has only a few counts. The chain uses TRBV7-2 and TRBJ2-5; TRBD1 matches 7 bases. This CDR3 contains 14 residues. Germline CDR1 SGHTA, CDR2 FQGNSA. Trimming removed 4 bases from V and 0 bases from J; junction bases left unmatched: 2. CDR3 nucleotide sequence: TGTGCCAGCAGCTCACAGGGGTACCAAGAGACCCAGTACTTC. Translating gives CASSSQGYQETQYF.